This TCR beta chain is from a study of beta chain features in type 1 diabetes. Whole-study findings and limits: Shortening that was moderate but significant affected the TCRB CDR3s of Type 1 diabetes patients in all four CD4+ subsets.

Germline V gene data show CDR1 as LGHNA and CDR2 as YNFKEQ. The CDR3 is 14 residues long. V shed 1 base and J 5 bases; nucleotides not matched to a gene: 0. Expressed TCRB transcripts were sequenced because the entire RNA isolate underwent reverse transcription. Naive, central memory and regulatory T cell samples averaged about 3.57 million immunoSEQ reads each. Profiled with immunoSEQ multiplex PCR; TCRdb holds only in-frame clones, not every one. The table shows 85,000 to 110,000 clones, with 28% occurring only once. With respect to this clone: Its antigen is currently unknown.

Sequenced: central memory CD4+ T cells from blood. This sequence originates from a woman under 30 with type 1 diabetes. The rearrangement uses TRBV4-2 and TRBJ1-4; 8 nucleotides match TRBD1. The DNA for the CDR3 is TGTGCCAGCAGCCAAGGGACAGGGAATGAAAAACTGTTTTTT. Translation: CASSQGTGNEKLFF.